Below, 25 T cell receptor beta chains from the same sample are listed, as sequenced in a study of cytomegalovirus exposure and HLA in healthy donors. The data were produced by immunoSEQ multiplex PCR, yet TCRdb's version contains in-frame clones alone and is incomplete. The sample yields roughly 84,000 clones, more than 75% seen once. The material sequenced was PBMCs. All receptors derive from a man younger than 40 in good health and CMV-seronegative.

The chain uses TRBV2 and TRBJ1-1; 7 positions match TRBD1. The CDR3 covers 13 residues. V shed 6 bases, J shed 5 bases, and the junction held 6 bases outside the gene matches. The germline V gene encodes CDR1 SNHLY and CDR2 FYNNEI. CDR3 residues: CASREQGKTEAFF. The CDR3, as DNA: TGTGCCAGCAGGGAACAGGGGAAGACTGAAGCTTTCTTT.

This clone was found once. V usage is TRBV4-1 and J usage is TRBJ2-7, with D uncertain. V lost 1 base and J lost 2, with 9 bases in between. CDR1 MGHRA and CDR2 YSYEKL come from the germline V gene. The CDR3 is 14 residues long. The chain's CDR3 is CASSQGRQTYEQYF. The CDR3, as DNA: TGCGCCAGCAGCCAAGGGCGGCAAACCTACGAGCAGTACTTC.

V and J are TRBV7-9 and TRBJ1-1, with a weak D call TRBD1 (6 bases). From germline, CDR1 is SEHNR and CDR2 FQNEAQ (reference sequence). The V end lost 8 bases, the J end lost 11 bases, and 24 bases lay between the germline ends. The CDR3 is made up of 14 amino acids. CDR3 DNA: TGTGCCAGCGACTACGAGGGGGGGAGGTTGCAGGCTTTCTTT. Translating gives CASDYEGGRLQAFF.

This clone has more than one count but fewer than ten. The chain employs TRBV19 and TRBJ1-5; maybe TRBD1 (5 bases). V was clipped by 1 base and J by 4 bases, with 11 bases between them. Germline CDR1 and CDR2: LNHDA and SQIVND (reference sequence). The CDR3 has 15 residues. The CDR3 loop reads CASSIVPGLNQPQHF. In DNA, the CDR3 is TGTGCCAGTAGTATAGTTCCAGGGTTGAATCAGCCCCAGCATTTT.

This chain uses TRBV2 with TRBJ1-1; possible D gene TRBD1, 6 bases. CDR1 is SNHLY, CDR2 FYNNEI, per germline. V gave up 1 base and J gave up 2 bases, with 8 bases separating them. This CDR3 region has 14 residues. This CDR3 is CASSEGTANTEAFF. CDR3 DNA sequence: TGTGCCAGCAGTGAAGGGACAGCAAACACTGAAGCTTTCTTT. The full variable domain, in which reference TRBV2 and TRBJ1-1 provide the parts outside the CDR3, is EPEVTQTPSHQVTQMGQEVILRCVPISNHLYFYWYRQILGQKVEFLVSFYNNEISEKSEIFDDQFSVERPDGSNFTLKIRSTKLEDSAMYFCASSEGTANTEAFFGQGTRLTVV.

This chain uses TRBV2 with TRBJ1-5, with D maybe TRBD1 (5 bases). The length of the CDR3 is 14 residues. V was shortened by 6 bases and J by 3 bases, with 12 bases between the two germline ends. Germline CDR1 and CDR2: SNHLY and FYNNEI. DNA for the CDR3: TGTGCCAGCAGGACAGATATCGCCAATCAGCCCCAGCATTTT. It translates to CASRTDIANQPQHF.

The CDR3 here is CASSLVLAGVNEQFF. The DNA for the CDR3 is TGTGCCAGCAGCTTAGTACTAGCGGGGGTCAATGAGCAGTTCTTC. This chain connects TRBV7-2 to TRBJ2-1; 11 bases match TRBD2. The CDR3 has 15 residues. The V gene's germline CDR1 is SGHTA and CDR2 FQGNSA. With 1 base clipped from V and 6 bases from J, the junction kept 2 bases outside the gene matches.

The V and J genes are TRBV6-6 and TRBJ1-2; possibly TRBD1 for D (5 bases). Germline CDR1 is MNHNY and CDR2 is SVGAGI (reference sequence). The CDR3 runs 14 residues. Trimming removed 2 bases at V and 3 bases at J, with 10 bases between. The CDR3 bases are TGTGCCAGCAGTTACCTTACAGGAGACTATGGCTACACCTTC. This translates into CASSYLTGDYGYTF.

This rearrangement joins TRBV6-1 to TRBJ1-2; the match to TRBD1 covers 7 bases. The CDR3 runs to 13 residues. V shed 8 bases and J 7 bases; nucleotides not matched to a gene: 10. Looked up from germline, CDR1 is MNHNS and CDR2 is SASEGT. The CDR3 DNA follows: TGTGCCAGCCCGCAGACAGGGTCGTCTGGCTACACCTTC. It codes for CASPQTGSSGYTF.

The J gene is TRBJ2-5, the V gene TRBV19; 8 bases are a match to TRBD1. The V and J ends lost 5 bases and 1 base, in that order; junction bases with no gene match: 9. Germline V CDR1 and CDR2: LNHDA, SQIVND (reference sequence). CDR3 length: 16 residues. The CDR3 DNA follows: TGTGCCAGTAGTGCTATCTCCGACAGGGGCCAAGAGACCCAGTACTTC. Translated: CASSAISDRGQETQYF.

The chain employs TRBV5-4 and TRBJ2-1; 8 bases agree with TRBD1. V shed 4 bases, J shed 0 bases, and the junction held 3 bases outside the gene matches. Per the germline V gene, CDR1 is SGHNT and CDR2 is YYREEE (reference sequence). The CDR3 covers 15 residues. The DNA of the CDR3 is TGTGCCAGCAGCCCTGGGACAGGCTCCTACAATGAGCAGTTCTTC. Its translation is CASSPGTGSYNEQFF.

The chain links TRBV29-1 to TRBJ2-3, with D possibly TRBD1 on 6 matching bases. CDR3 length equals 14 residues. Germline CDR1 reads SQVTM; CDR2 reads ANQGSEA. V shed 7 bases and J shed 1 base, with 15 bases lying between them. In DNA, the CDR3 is TGCAGCGGCAAAACAGGGCTGGGCACAGATACGCAGTATTTT. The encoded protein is CSGKTGLGTDTQYF.

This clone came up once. The CDR3 reads CASSVEGARPYYGYTF. CDR3 DNA sequence: TGTGCCAGCAGTGTTGAGGGCGCGCGTCCTTACTATGGCTACACCTTC. V and J are TRBV25-1 and TRBJ1-2; D remains unclear. With 4 bases removed from V and 3 bases from J, the gap between germline ends came to 18 bases. CDR1 is MGHDK and CDR2 is SYGVNS in the germline V gene. The CDR3 sequence is 16 residues long.

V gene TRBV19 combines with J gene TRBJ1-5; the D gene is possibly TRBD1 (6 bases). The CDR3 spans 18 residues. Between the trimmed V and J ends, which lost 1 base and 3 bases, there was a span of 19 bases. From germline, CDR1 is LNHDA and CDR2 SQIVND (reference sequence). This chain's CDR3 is CASSIGRGGYADNQPQHF. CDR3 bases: TGTGCCAGTAGTATAGGTCGAGGGGGTTATGCGGACAATCAGCCCCAGCATTTT.

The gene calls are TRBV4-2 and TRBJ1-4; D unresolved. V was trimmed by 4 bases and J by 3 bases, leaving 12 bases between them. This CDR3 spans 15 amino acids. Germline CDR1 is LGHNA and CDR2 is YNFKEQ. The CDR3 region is CASSRWKGANEKLFF. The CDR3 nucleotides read TGTGCCAGCAGCCGTTGGAAGGGAGCTAATGAAAAACTGTTTTTT.

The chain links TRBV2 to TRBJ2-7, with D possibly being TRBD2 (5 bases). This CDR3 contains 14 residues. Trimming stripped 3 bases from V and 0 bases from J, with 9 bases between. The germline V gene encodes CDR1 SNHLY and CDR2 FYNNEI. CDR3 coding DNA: TGTGCCAGCAGTGAGGAGGTGGCCTCCTACGAGCAGTACTTC. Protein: CASSEEVASYEQYF.

CDR3 protein: CASSSRGTSTDTQYF. CDR3 sequence (DNA): TGCGCCAGCAGCTCTCGGGGGACTAGCACAGATACGCAGTATTTT. The rearrangement uses TRBV5-1 and TRBJ2-3; tentative D call: TRBD2 (6 bases). Germline CDR1 and CDR2: SGHRS and YFSETQ. V lost 3 bases and J lost 0, with 11 bases in between. The CDR3 sequence is 15 residues long.

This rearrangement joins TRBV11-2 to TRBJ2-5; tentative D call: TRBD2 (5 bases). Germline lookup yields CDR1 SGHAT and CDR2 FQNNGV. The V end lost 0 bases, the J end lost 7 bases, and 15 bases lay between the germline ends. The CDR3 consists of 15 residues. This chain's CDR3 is CASSLEFGLLRTQYF. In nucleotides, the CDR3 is TGTGCCAGCAGCTTAGAGTTCGGACTCCTAAGGACCCAGTACTTC. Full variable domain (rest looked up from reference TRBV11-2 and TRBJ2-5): EAGVAQSPRYKIIEKRQSVAFWCNPISGHATLYWYQQILGQGPKLLIQFQNNGVVDDSQLPKDRFSAERLKGVDSTLKIQPAKLEDSAVYLCASSLEFGLLRTQYFGPGTRLLVL.

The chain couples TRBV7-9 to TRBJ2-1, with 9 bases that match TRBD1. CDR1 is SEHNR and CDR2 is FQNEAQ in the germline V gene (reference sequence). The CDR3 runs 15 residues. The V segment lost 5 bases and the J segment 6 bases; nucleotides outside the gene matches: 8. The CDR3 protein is CASSRRTGVINEQFF. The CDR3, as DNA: TGTGCCAGCAGCCGAAGGACAGGGGTCATCAATGAGCAGTTCTTC.

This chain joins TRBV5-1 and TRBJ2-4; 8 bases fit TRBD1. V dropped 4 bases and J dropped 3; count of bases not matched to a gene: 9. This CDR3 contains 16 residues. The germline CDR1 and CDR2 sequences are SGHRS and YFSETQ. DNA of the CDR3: TGCGCCAGCAGCCGAGACCAAACAGGGGGCAAAAACATTCAGTACTTC. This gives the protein CASSRDQTGGKNIQYF.

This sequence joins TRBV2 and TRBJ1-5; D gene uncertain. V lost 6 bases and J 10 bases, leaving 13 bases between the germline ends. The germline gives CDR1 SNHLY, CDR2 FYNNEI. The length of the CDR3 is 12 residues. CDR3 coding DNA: TGTGCCAGCAGCGCCAGGTTACATCCCCAGCATTTT. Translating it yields CASSARLHPQHF.

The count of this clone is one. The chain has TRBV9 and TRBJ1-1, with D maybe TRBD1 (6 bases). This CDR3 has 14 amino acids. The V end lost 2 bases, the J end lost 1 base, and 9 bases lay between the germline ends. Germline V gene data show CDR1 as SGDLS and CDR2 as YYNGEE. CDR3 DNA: TGTGCCAGCAGCGTCGGACAGAGGAACACTGAAGCTTTCTTT. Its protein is CASSVGQRNTEAFF.

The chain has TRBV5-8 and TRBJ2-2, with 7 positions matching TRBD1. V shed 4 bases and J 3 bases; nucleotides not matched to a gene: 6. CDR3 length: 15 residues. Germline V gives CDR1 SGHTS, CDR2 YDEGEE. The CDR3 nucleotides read TGTGCCAGCAGCATGAGGGACAGCCACACCGGGGAGCTGTTTTTT. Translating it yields CASSMRDSHTGELFF.

In DNA form, the CDR3 reads TGTGCCAGCAGCTTCGAGGGAGACACCGGGGAGCTGTTTTTT. Translated: CASSFEGDTGELFF. V and J are TRBV11-3 and TRBJ2-2; TRBD2 is a possible D gene (5 bases). The CDR3 consists of 14 residues. Trimming took 3 bases from V and 3 from J, leaving 8 bases between them. Germline V gene lookup returns CDR1 SGHNT and CDR2 YENEEA.

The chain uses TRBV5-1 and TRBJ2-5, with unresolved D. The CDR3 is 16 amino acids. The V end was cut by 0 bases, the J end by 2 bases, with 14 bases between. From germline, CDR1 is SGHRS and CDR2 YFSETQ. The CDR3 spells CASSLASGRSQETQYF. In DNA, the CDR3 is TGCGCCAGCAGCTTGGCCTCGGGTAGAAGTCAAGAGACCCAGTACTTC.